This TCR beta chain appears in the sequencing data of a study of OX40 agonist ivuxolimab in advanced cancers. As for the study in general: Eligibility admitted prior anti-PD-1, anti-PD-L1 or anti-CTLA-4 therapy; 35% to 40% had some. Three patients showed partial responses: one hepatocellular carcinoma and two cutaneous melanoma cases.

Germline V gene data show CDR1 as ENHRY and CDR2 as SYGVKD. The CDR3 totals 13 residues. Trimming left V 0 bases short and J 5 bases short, with 6 bases between. Sequencing was performed with immunoSEQ multiplex PCR; in TCRdb, only in-frame clones are kept and a portion is missing. The sample yields fewer than 55,000 clones, over 75% seen once. This clonotype originated in an adult with an advanced solid tumor such as melanoma, head and neck, liver or kidney cancer. This chain connects TRBV10-3 to TRBJ2-3; D not resolved. Specimen: CD4+ or CD8+ T cells sorted from blood, collected in a trial of the OX40 agonist ivuxolimab. The CDR3 coding sequence is TGTGCCATCAGTGAGTCCCGAGAAGATACGCAGTATTTT. Translating it yields CAISESREDTQYF.